This T cell receptor beta chain was found in a study of long-term antiretroviral therapy in people with HIV. Study results and caveats: Subsequent to ART, diversity was augmented yet persisted below that of transplant donor controls.

Details on this clone: Its target is unknown.

They ran version v3.0 of the immunoSEQ assay at survey level. Assay used: immunoSEQ multiplex PCR; TCRdb lists only in-frame clones, some missing. The sample consists of about 14,000 clones, over 80% of them appearing once. V lost 5 bases, J lost 4 bases, and 5 bases stayed unmatched. CDR1 and CDR2 (germline): SGHVS, FQNEAQ. The CDR3 loop spans 13 amino acids. The clonotype comes from a woman in her thirties or forties with HIV. This chain connects TRBV7-8 to TRBJ2-7, with 7 bases matching TRBD2. The sample was unsorted PBMCs, taken 1.8 years before starting antiretroviral therapy. CDR3 nucleotides: TGTGCCAGCAGCCGTCTAGCGGAGTACGAGCAGTACTTC. It yields the protein CASSRLAEYEQYF.